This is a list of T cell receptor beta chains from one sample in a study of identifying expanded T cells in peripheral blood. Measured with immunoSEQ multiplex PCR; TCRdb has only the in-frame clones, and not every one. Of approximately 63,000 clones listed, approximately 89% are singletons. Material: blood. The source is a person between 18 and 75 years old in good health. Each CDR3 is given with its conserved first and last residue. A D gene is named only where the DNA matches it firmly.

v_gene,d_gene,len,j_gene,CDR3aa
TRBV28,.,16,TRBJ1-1,CASSPPRAASNTEAFF
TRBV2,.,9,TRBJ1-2,CASRGLYTF
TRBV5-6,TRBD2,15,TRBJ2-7,CASSLGTSGNVEQYF
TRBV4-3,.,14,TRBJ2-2,CASSHGGGTGELFF
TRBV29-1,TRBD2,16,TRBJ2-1,CSVMGTSGLLYNEQFF
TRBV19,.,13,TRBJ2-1,CASGASRSNEQFF
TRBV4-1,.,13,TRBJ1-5,CASSQEDSQPQHF
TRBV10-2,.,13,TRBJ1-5,CASSESSNQPQHF
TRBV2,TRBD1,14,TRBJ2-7,CASSAQGSSYEQYF
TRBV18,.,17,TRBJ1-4,CASSLNRVGQTNEKLFF
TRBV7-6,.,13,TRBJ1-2,CASSFSGSWGYTF
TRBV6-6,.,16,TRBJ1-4,CASTPGPQGWNEKLFF